This T cell receptor (beta chain) was sequenced in a study of T cells in Graves' hyperthyroidism and ophthalmopathy. This CDR3 has 13 residues. Looked up from germline, CDR1 is MDHEN and CDR2 is SYDVKM. The V end was cut by 8 bases, the J end by 4 bases, with 13 bases between. Reasons for excluding patients were uncontrolled infection, other autoimmune disease, pregnancy or lactation. Clinical symptoms, serum thyroxine, TRAb, thyroid ultrasound and orbital computed tomography informed diagnoses. Out of around 10 ml of fresh peripheral blood came the PBMCs. This clonotype was found many times. Authors of the study amplified TCR beta CDR3 regions from RNA transcripts. When the TCR CDR3 underwent first-round RT-PCR, the HTBI primer set was used. MiXCR, run by TCRdb on the multiplex PCR reads, gives a single entry per CDR3 protein. The sample records 350,000 to 500,000 distinct CDR3 sequences, roughly an eighth being singletons.

The sequence was collected from a woman aged 18-29 years with Graves' hyperthyroidism. J is TRBJ2-3 and V is TRBV28; D might be TRBD2 (5 bases). Sequenced material: blood. CDR3 DNA: TGTGCCAGCCAGAGGGTGGGCGCAGATACGCAGTATTTT. It yields the protein CASQRVGADTQYF.